Below are 22 T cell receptor beta chains sequenced from a single sample in a study of blood T cell repertoires in COVID-19. Assay used: immunoSEQ multiplex PCR; TCRdb lists only in-frame clones, some missing. The repertoire has 39,000 or so clones, about four fifths of them found once; the top ten carry 44%. Source material: peripheral blood. The receptors derive from a woman of 80 years or more with active or convalescent COVID-19.

This clone has only one observation. The chain couples TRBV29-1 to TRBJ2-1, with 11 bases identical to TRBD2. V trimming: 2 bases; J trimming: 12 bases; junction bases outside the gene matches: 9. The germline CDR1 and CDR2 sequences are SQVTM and ANQGSEA. The CDR3 runs to 14 residues. CDR3 DNA sequence: TGCAGCGTTGAAAGGAGACTAGCGGGATCATCGCAGTTCTTC. Its translation is CSVERRLAGSSQFF.

The V and J genes are TRBV10-2 and TRBJ1-2; TRBD1 might be the D (6 bases). Trimming took off 7 bases at V and 6 bases at J, with 15 bases between the two ends. Looked up from germline, CDR1 is WSHSY and CDR2 is SAAADI. The CDR3 is 13 residues long. CDR3 residues: CASTSTGLDGYTF. DNA of the CDR3: TGCGCCAGCACCTCCACAGGGTTGGATGGCTACACCTTC.

The rearrangement uses TRBV5-1 and TRBJ1-5, with D possibly being TRBD1 (6 bases). Germline loops: CDR1 SGHRS, CDR2 YFSETQ. The V end lost 5 bases, the J end lost 3 bases, and 9 bases lay between the germline ends. CDR3 length equals 13 residues. CDR3 nucleotides: TGCGCCAGCAGAGAGGGGGACAATCAGCCCCAGCATTTT. Amino acids: CASREGDNQPQHF. Together with reference TRBV5-1 and TRBJ1-5, the CDR3 gives the full variable domain: KAGVTQTPRYLIKTRGQQVTLSCSPISGHRSVSWYQQTPGQGLQFLFEYFSETQRNKGNFPGRFSGRQFSNSRSEMNVSTLELGDSALYLCASREGDNQPQHFGDGTRLSIL.

The V call is TRBV3-1 (or the pseudogene TRBV3-2), the J call TRBJ1-5; a possible D gene is TRBD1 (5 bases). V was cut by 0 bases and J by 2 bases, with 23 bases left in between. CDR1 is LGHDT, CDR2 YNNKEL, per germline (reference sequence). The CDR3 length is 20 residues. The CDR3 sequence is CASSQDNRTCQAGRNQPQHF. CDR3 DNA sequence: TGTGCCAGCAGCCAAGATAATCGGACCTGCCAGGCAGGGCGCAATCAGCCCCAGCATTTT.

The chain couples TRBV9 to TRBJ2-2, with D maybe TRBD2 (5 bases). Germline V gene data show CDR1 as SGDLS and CDR2 as YYNGEE. V was clipped by 0 bases and J by 8 bases, with 5 bases between them. The CDR3 sequence is 12 residues long. The CDR3 loop reads CASSVAGGELFF. CDR3 coding DNA: TGTGCCAGCAGCGTAGCGGGAGGGGAGCTGTTTTTT.

CDR3 coding DNA: TGCGCCAGCAGCCTAACGGCCCGGGAAAATTCACCCCTCCACTTT. Translating it yields CASSLTARENSPLHF. The chain is built from TRBV4-3 and TRBJ1-6; no reliable D call. V was pared by 4 bases and J by 7 bases, with 14 bases between. The CDR3 loop spans 15 amino acids. Germline CDR1 and CDR2: LGHNA and YSLEER.

The chain recombines TRBV19 with TRBJ1-2; a possible D gene is TRBD1 (5 bases). Trimming shortened V by 4 bases and J by 7 bases, and 10 bases separated the two germline ends. Germline V lookup: CDR1 LNHDA, CDR2 SQIVND (reference sequence). The CDR3 totals 12 residues. The CDR3, as DNA: TGTGCCAGTAGTACCGACAGATTTGGCTACACCTTC. Residues: CASSTDRFGYTF.

As for this clone: The identical CDR3 is also encoded by other nucleotide sequences in the sample. This chain joins TRBV5-1 and TRBJ2-7; possibly TRBD1 for D (6 bases). CDR1 is SGHRS and CDR2 is YFSETQ in the germline V gene. Trimming took off 0 bases at V and 0 bases at J, with 7 bases between the two ends. The CDR3 is made up of 14 amino acids. The CDR3 bases are TGCGCCAGCAGCTTGGTAGGGGGCTCCTACGAGCAGTACTTC. It yields the protein CASSLVGGSYEQYF.

The chain recombines TRBV10-3 with TRBJ1-1, with TRBD1 matching 8 bases. J lost 5 bases, V lost 5 bases, and 1 base had no gene match. Germline V gives CDR1 ENHRY, CDR2 SYGVKD. CDR3 length: 12 amino acids. This chain's CDR3 is CAISRTGTEAFF. CDR3 DNA: TGTGCCATCAGTAGGACAGGGACTGAAGCTTTCTTT.

To note about this clone: The identical CDR3 is also encoded by other nucleotide sequences in the sample. This chain joins TRBV6-5 and TRBJ1-2; possibly TRBD1 for D (6 bases). V gave up 6 bases and J gave up 5 bases, with 16 bases separating them. Germline loops: CDR1 MNHEY, CDR2 SVGAGI. This CDR3 contains 14 residues. CDR3 DNA sequence: TGTGCCAGCAGACGAGAAACAGGGTCTTATGGCTACACCTTC. Residues: CASRRETGSYGYTF.

This chain links TRBV19 with TRBJ1-2; the match to TRBD1 covers 9 bases. Per the germline V gene, CDR1 is LNHDA and CDR2 is SQIVND (reference sequence). Unmatched junction bases numbered 4, after V lost 5 bases and J lost 0 bases. The CDR3 length is 15 residues. The CDR3 nucleotides are TGTGCCAGTAGTCCGGGACAGGGAGCTAACTATGGCTACACCTTC. Residues: CASSPGQGANYGYTF.

This chain connects TRBV4-2 to TRBJ2-3, with 7 positions matching TRBD1. In germline, CDR1 is LGHNA, CDR2 YNFKEQ. V shed 0 bases and J 0 bases; nucleotides not matched to a gene: 6. The CDR3 is made up of 17 amino acids. The CDR3 protein is CASSQDVATGSTDTQYF. The CDR3 region has the DNA TGTGCCAGCAGCCAAGATGTCGCGACAGGGAGCACAGATACGCAGTATTTT.

The rearrangement links TRBV9 to TRBJ2-7, with 9 nucleotides matching TRBD1. Trimming at V came to 4 bases and at J to 4 bases, leaving 9 bases not matched to a gene. CDR3 length: 15 residues. Looked up from germline, CDR1 is SGDLS and CDR2 is YYNGEE. The CDR3 region has the DNA TGTGCCAGCAGCTCCGCCGGGACAGGGAGGTACGAGCAGTACTTC. Its translation: CASSSAGTGRYEQYF.

This chain joins TRBV28 and TRBJ2-7; D is perhaps TRBD1 (6 bases). CDR1 is MDHEN, CDR2 SYDVKM, per germline. V lost 10 bases to trimming and J lost 5 bases, with 24 bases between them. This CDR3 contains 15 residues. The CDR3 DNA follows: TGTGCCATCCTACAAGGGTTGGGTGACAGGCACGAGCAGTACTTC. Amino acids: CAILQGLGDRHEQYF.

The J gene is TRBJ1-5, the V gene TRBV30; 7 positions agree with TRBD1. The CDR3 loop spans 14 amino acids. The J segment lost 3 bases and the V segment lost 2 bases, leaving 4 bases of the junction unmatched. The germline V gene has CDR1 GTSNPN and CDR2 SVGIG (reference sequence). The CDR3: CAWSQQGVNQPQHF. For the CDR3, the DNA is TGTGCCTGGAGTCAGCAGGGGGTCAATCAGCCCCAGCATTTT.

This clone was observed a few times. The rearrangement links TRBV7-2 to TRBJ2-7; D call uncertain. Trimming cost V 2 bases and J 0 bases, with 8 bases left between them. This CDR3 comprises 14 residues. Germline V gene lookup returns CDR1 SGHTA and CDR2 FQGNSA. The CDR3 DNA sequence: TGTGCCAGCAGCTTATCTAGTACCTCCTACGAGCAGTACTTC. Amino acid sequence: CASSLSSTSYEQYF.

The chain carries TRBV6-5 and TRBJ2-3; a possible D gene is TRBD2 (6 bases). With 3 bases removed from V and 3 bases from J, the gap between germline ends came to 13 bases. Germline loops: CDR1 MNHEY, CDR2 SVGAGI. This CDR3 spans 15 amino acids. In DNA form, the CDR3 reads TGTGCCAGCAGTTATGGGCGGGGATCAACAGATACGCAGTATTTT. Its protein is CASSYGRGSTDTQYF.

This sequence joins TRBV7-2 and TRBJ1-2; tentatively, D is TRBD1 (5 bases). This CDR3 is 14 amino acids long. The V gene lost 4 bases and the J gene lost 5 bases, with 14 bases spanning the gap. Germline V CDR1 and CDR2: SGHTA, FQGNSA. CDR3 DNA: TGTGCCAGCAGCTCTAGCGGGGGGTCATATGGCTACACCTTC. This codes for CASSSSGGSYGYTF.

This chain joins TRBV3-1 (or the pseudogene TRBV3-2) and TRBJ1-2; D is unclear. V gave up 3 bases and J gave up 7 bases, with 18 bases separating them. The germline V gene has CDR1 LGHDT and CDR2 YNNKEL (reference sequence). This CDR3 contains 15 residues. CDR3 coding DNA: TGTGCCAGCAGCCAGTTCAAGAGGAGCGGGAGTGGCTACACCTTC. It translates to CASSQFKRSGSGYTF.

The chain uses TRBV5-1 and TRBJ1-3; D gene unclear. The ends were cut back, 4 bases at V and 0 bases at J, with 14 bases in the middle. This CDR3 has 16 residues. The germline gives CDR1 SGHRS, CDR2 YFSETQ. The CDR3 region has the DNA TGCGCCAGCAGCGTTGGGCCGCTGGACTCTGGAAACACCATATATTTT. It encodes CASSVGPLDSGNTIYF.

The chain recombines TRBV30 with TRBJ2-5; D gene unclear. Looked up from germline, CDR1 is GTSNPN and CDR2 is SVGIG (reference sequence). The ends were cut back, 3 bases at V and 2 bases at J, with 13 bases in the middle. The CDR3 extends over 14 amino acids. The CDR3 protein is CAWSGVNSQETQYF. As DNA, the CDR3 is TGTGCCTGGAGCGGAGTAAACTCGCAAGAGACCCAGTACTTC.

This rearrangement joins TRBV9 to TRBJ1-1; weak D call: TRBD1 (6 bases). V dropped 4 bases and J dropped 1 base, with 14 bases sitting between them. CDR3 length: 15 residues. The germline V gene has CDR1 SGDLS and CDR2 YYNGEE. The CDR3 DNA follows: TGTGCCAGCAGCTTCGAGGGGGACCCGAACACTGAAGCTTTCTTT. The encoded protein is CASSFEGDPNTEAFF.